The entry below gives a single TCR beta chain sequence along with its context. No antigen is known for it. Nothing much larger sits one base from this clone, and base qualities are not available. TCRbeta CDR3 regions were amplified from genomic DNA by means of the immunoSEQ Assay, a bias-controlled multiplex PCR. The source study handled its data this way. Nucleated cell counts per sample were estimated from amplification of reference gene primers within the assay. To quantify the absolute abundance of each unique TCRbeta CDR3 rearrangement, sequence reads were collapsed and filtered. Productive Simpson clonality was computed per sample as the square root of Simpson's diversity index over productive rearrangements. TCRdb took over this immuneACCESS table, retaining in-frame rearrangements with V and J assigned. Such tables are incomplete; in checked studies, under half of the missing clones stem from an unresolved V gene, and the remainder is unexplained. The V and J calls and the clone size are those of that table, but D and trimming were determined from the DNA. The sample table holds about 130,000 clones, of which roughly 85% were seen once. Together, the top ten hold around 4.5% of the sample.

Participants in the prospective study were aged roughly 18 to 89 years, lived in about two dozen United States geographic areas, and enrolled through a virtual design. In the prospective study, participants were assigned to cohorts based on the clinical history participants reported in a screening survey and a study questionnaire. Recovered participants in ImmuneRACE Cohort 3 were defined as having two consecutive negative NP/OP PCR tests, clearance from a healthcare professional, or resolution of symptoms. Each participant in the prospective study had whole blood, serum and a nasopharyngeal or oropharyngeal swab collected by mobile phlebotomists. Over a roughly 2-month period, participants in the prospective study had the option of providing additional blood draws and questionnaires. Before DNA extraction, blood samples from the prospective study were shipped at room temperature or frozen. The data are from a study of blood T cell repertoires in COVID-19 (dated by TCRdb to about 2020). Some background on the complete study: Collaborator samples came from the United States, Italy and Spain and covered acute and convalescent phases of COVID-19. The material from the prospective study consisted of cDNA or gDNA derived from T cells, B-cell-depleted T cells, or PBMCs. Deeply sampled blood TCRbeta repertoires from subjects exposed to, actively infected with, or recovered from COVID-19 were included in the dataset. The repertoires were made available in a free public database intended to serve as a resource for research on the immune response to SARS-CoV-2. Samples came from the ongoing ImmuneRACE study (first 160 participants) plus 1,254 subjects from 6 global collaborators. A de-identified subject ID, COVID-19 status, age in years and sex were almost always included in the sample metadata. Where available, HLA class I and class II types were obtained from metadata supplied by the sample provider rather than from assay-based typing.

Findings and caveats that apply to the study as a whole: The amount of clinical and demographic metadata varied by source and participant and was provided uncurated.

The sequence came from a man in his forties or fifties who had recovered from COVID-19. Sequencing used PBMCs or T cells enriched from blood (not recorded which).

The nucleotide sequence reads as follows: TGTGCCAGCTCACTGGTACAGGGAAGGAACACTGAAGCTTTCTTT. Translation gives CASSLVQGRNTEAFF. The sequence links TRBV18 to TRBJ1-1, and perhaps TRBD1 as D gene, on 6 matching bases. According to the germline V gene, CDR1 reads KGHSH and CDR2 reads LQKENI. From cysteine to phenylalanine, the CDR3 is 15 amino acids long. Here the CDR3 DNA is all that survives: 45 bases in frame from base 1. V lost 4 bases and J lost 1 base; the stretch between them is 13 bases long.